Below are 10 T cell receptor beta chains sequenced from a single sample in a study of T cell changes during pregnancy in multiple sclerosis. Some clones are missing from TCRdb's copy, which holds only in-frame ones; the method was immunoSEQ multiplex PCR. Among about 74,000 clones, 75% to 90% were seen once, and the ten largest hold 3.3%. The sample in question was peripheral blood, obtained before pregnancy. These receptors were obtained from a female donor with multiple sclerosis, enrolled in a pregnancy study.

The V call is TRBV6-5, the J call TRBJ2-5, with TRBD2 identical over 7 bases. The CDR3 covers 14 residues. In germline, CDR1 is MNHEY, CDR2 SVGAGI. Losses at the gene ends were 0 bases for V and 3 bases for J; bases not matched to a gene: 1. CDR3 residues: CASSYSGTKETQYF. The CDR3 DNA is TGTGCCAGCAGTTACTCGGGGACTAAAGAGACCCAGTACTTC.

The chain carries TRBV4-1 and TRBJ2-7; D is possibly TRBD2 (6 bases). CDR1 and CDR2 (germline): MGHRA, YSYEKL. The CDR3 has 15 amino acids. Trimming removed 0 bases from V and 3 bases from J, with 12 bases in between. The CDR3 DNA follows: TGCGCCAGCAGCCAAGAGTGGGTCGGGAGCTACGAGCAGTACTTC. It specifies CASSQEWVGSYEQYF.

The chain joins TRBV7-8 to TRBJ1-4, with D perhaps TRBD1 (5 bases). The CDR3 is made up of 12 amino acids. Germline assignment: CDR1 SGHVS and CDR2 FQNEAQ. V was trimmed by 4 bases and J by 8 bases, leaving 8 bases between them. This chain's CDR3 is CASSYWGEKLFF. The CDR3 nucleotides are TGTGCCAGCAGCTATTGGGGCGAAAAACTGTTTTTT.

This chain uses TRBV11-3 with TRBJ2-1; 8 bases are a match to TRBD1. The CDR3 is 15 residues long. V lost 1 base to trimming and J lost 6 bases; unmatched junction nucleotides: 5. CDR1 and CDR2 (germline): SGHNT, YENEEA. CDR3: CASSLGGTGGNEQFF. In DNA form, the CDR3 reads TGTGCCAGCAGCTTAGGCGGGACAGGAGGCAATGAGCAGTTCTTC.

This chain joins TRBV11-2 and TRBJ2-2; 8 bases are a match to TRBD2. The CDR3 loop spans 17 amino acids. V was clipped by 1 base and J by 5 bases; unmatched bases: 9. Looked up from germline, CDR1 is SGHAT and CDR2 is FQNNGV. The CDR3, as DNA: TGTGCCAGCAGCTTAGTAGGAGGGACTAGACTAACCGGGGAGCTGTTTTTT. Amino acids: CASSLVGGTRLTGELFF.

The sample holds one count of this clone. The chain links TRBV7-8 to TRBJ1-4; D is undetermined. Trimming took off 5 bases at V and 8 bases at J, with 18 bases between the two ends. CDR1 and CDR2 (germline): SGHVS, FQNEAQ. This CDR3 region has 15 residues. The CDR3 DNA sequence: TGTGCCAGCAGCAGAGAGAGACTTACGGCGGAAAAACTGTTTTTT. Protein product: CASSRERLTAEKLFF.

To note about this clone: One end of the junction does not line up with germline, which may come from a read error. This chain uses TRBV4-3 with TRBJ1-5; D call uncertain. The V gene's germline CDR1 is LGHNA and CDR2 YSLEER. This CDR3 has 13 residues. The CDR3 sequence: CAGSQDGQQPQHF. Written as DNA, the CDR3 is TGCGCCGGCAGCCAAGATGGCCAGCAGCCCCAGCATTTT.

The CDR3: CASSLGDRGHKLFF. In DNA, the CDR3 is TGCGCCAGCAGCTTGGGTGACAGGGGGCATAAACTGTTTTTT. The chain combines TRBV5-1 with TRBJ1-4, with 10 bases aligning to TRBD1. V was pared by 0 bases and J by 11 bases, with 4 bases of the junction left unmatched. This CDR3 is built from 14 residues. Per germline, CDR1 SGHRS and CDR2 YFSETQ.

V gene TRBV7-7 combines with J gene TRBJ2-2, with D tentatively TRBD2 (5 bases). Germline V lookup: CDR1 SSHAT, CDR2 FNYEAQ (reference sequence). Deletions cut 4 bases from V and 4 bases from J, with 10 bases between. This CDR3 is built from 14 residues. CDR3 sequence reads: CASSSDSFTGELFF. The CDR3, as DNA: TGTGCCAGCAGCTCGGACTCGTTCACCGGGGAGCTGTTTTTT.

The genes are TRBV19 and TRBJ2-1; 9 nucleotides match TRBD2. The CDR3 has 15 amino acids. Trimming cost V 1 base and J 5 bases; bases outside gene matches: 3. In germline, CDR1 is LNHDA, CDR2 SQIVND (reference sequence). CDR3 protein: CASSIAAGGDNEQFF. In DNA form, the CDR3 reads TGTGCCAGTAGTATAGCTGCGGGAGGGGACAATGAGCAGTTCTTC.